This TCR beta chain was identified during a study of blood T cells in healthy people across ages. Study observations and caveats: Diversity estimates from one million T cells were considered underestimates.

The CDR3 runs 11 residues. From germline, CDR1 is KGHDR and CDR2 SFDVKD. V lost 7 bases, J lost 5 bases, and 5 bases lay in between. There are a few counts of this clonotype. What it recognizes is unknown. Sample-barcoded 5' priming and a J-beta primer mix drove a second PCR of about 7 to 11 cycles. TCRdb reprocessed the 5' RACE reads with MiXCR, giving one entry per CDR3 protein. The repertoire holds about 570,000 distinct CDR3 sequences, roughly 29% seen once, with around 18% in the top ten. The rearrangement joins TRBV24-1 to TRBJ2-1; D gene ambiguous. The sample taken for sequencing was blood. The clonotype comes from a woman between 65 and 79 years old in good health. This CDR3 is CATRSNNEQFF. The CDR3 DNA follows: TGTGCCACCAGATCCAACAATGAGCAGTTCTTC.